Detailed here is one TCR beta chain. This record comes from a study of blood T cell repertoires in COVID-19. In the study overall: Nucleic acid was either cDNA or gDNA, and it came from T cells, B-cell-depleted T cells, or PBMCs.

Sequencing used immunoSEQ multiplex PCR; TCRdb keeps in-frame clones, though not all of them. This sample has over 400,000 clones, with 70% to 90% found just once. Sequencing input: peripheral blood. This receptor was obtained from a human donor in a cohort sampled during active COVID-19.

CDR3 region: CASSIPNRGGETQYF. CDR3 sequence (DNA): TGTGCCAGTAGTATACCCAACAGGGGAGGTGAGACCCAGTACTTC. The rearrangement links TRBV19 to TRBJ2-5, with D possibly matching TRBD1 (7 bases). Germline CDR1 LNHDA, CDR2 SQIVND (reference sequence). This CDR3 spans 15 amino acids. V dropped 2 bases and J dropped 5 bases, with 15 bases sitting between them.